This T cell receptor (beta chain) is drawn from a study of metastatic and nonmetastatic thyroid tumors. Every patient underwent thyroid surgery untreated. Authors' processing steps: The authors used CDR3 differences across clinicopathological groups to build a distant-metastasis classifier for papillary thyroid cancer. TCRdb re-processed the PCR reads through MiXCR. V and J calls and clone size were set by TCRdb, not the authors. Found here are tens of thousands of clones, about 20% of them singletons; the top ten hold around two fifths. Broader study findings: In blood and tumor, TCR beta diversity was reportedly significantly higher in malignant thyroid tumors than in benign nodules.

V shed 3 bases and J shed 7 bases, with 10 bases lying between them. The CDR3 loop spans 14 amino acids. Germline CDR1 and CDR2: LGHDT and YNNKEL (reference sequence). This clone was seen many times. Its antigen is unidentified. This TCR derives from a female donor with papillary thyroid cancer or a benign thyroid nodule (not recorded which). Some clones in this sample may be carry-over from other donors' samples. The chain is built from TRBV3-1 and TRBJ1-6; the D gene is possibly TRBD1 (6 bases). Sequencing input: blood. This CDR3 is CASSQVRGNSPLHF. The CDR3, as DNA: TGTGCCAGCAGCCAGGTCAGGGGAAATTCACCCCTCCACTTT.